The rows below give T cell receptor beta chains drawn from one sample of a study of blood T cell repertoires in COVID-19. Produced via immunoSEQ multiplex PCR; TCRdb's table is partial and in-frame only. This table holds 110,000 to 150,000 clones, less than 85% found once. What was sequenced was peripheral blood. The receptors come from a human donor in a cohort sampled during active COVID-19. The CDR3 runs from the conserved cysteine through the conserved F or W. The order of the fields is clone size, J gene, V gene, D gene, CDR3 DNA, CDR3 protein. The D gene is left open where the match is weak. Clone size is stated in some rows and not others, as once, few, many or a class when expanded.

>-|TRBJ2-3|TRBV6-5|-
TGTGCCAGCGGGCTGGGGGGAGATACGCAGTATTTT
CASGLGGDTQYF
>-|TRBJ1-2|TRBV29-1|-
TGCAGCGTTGAGGAGCGAACTAACTATGGCTACACCTTC
CSVEERTNYGYTF
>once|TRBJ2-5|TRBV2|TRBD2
TGTGCCAGCAAGAGCGAGCGGGGGGTCCAAGAGACCCAGTACTTC
CASKSERGVQETQYF
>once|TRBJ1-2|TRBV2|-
TGTGCCAGCAGTGAAGACAGCTTACAATCCAGGGGCTACACCTTC
CASSEDSLQSRGYTF
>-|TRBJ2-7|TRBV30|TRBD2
TGTGCCTGGAGTGACCTAGCGGGGGGGCCTAAACTCCAGAACGAGCAGTACTTC
CAWSDLAGGPKLQNEQYF
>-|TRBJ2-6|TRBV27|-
TGTGCCAGCAGTCCAAACAGGGTTGCTGGGGCCAACGTCCTGACTTTC
CASSPNRVAGANVLTF
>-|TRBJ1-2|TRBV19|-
TGTGCCAGTAGGGAGGGACCGCCTCGCTATGGCTACACCTTC
CASREGPPRYGYTF
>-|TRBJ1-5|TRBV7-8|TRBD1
TGTGCCAGCAGGTTGAACGACAGGGTTAGCAATCAGCCCCAGCATTTT
CASRLNDRVSNQPQHF
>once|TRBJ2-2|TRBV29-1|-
TGCAGCGCCCAGGACTTCGGCGGGGAGCTGTTTTTT
CSAQDFGGELFF
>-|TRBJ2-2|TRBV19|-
TGTGCCAGTACCCAGGGCGCGAACACCGGGGAGCTGTTTTTT
CASTQGANTGELFF
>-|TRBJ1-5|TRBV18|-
TGTGCCAGCTCACCGGTTAGGGGTGACCAGCCCCAGCATTTT
CASSPVRGDQPQHF
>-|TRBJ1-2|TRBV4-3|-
TGCGCCAGCAGCCACTTGGGCCTCTATGGCTACACCTTC
CASSHLGLYGYTF
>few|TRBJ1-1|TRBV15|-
TGTGCCACCAGCAGAGCAGGGGAGATGAACACTGAAGCTTTCTTT
CATSRAGEMNTEAFF
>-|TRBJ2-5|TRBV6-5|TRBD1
TGTGCCAGCAGGAGGGACAGAGCCCAAGAGACCCAGTACTTC
CASRRDRAQETQYF
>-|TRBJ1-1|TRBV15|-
TGTGCCACCAGCAGTTCTAGAACAGGCGAAGCTTTCTTT
CATSSSRTGEAFF
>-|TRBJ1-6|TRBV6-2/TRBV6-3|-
TGTGCCAGCAGTTACTCATCCGAGGGCAGGGGTAATTCACCCCTCCACTTT
CASSYSSEGRGNSPLHF
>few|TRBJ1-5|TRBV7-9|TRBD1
TGTGCCAGCAGCCCCCACAGGGGCGCGGGCAATCAGCCCCAGCATTTT
CASSPHRGAGNQPQHF
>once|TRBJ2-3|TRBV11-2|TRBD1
TGTGCCAGCAGCTTAGTTCTGACAGGGGGCGCAGATACGCAGTATTTT
CASSLVLTGGADTQYF
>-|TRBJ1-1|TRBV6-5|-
TGTGCCAGCAGGCTTCCGGGACAAAACACTGAAGCTTTCTTT
CASRLPGQNTEAFF
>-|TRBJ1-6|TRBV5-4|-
TGTGCCAGCAGCTTGACTGGTGCGGATTCACCCCTCCACTTT
CASSLTGADSPLHF
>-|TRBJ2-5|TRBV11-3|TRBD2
TGTGCCAGCAGCTTGGGGACTAGCGGGGGGGAAGAGACCCAGTACTTC
CASSLGTSGGEETQYF
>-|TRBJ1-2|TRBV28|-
TGTGCCAGCAGTTTAGGGGCAGGGATATCCTATGGCTACACCTTC
CASSLGAGISYGYTF
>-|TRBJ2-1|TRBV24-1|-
TGTGCCACCAGTGATCAGGGGGGATCCCCCTCCGTCAGGGAGCAGTTCTTC
CATSDQGGSPSVREQFF
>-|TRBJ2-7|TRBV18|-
TGTGCCAGCTCAACGAAGACAGTATCCTTCGAGCAGTACTTC
CASSTKTVSFEQYF
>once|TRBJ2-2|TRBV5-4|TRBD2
TGTGCCAGCAGCCCCGCCCTACTAGCGGGGGCCCCCACCGGGGAGCTGTTTTTT
CASSPALLAGAPTGELFF
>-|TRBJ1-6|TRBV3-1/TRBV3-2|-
TGTGCCAGCGGAGGGCTGGGTTTGACGCCAAAGGCACCCCTCCACTTT
CASGGLGLTPKAPLHF
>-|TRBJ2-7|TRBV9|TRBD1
TGTGCCAGCAGCTTCACGACAGGGGTTGTGGGCGAGCAGTACTTC
CASSFTTGVVGEQYF